This T cell receptor beta chain is from a study of cytomegalovirus exposure and HLA in healthy donors. The V gene's germline CDR1 is GTSNPN and CDR2 SVGIG (reference sequence). V shed 4 bases and J 2 bases; nucleotides not matched to a gene: 3. This CDR3 is built from 13 residues. The donors were part of the validation cohort of 100 to 150 subjects. That cohort was separate from the first cohort, which comprised 666 subjects. The table came from immunoSEQ multiplex PCR; TCRdb's copy has only in-frame clones and leaves some out. The sample records 200,000 to 250,000 clones, about 88% being singletons.

The rearrangement links TRBV30 to TRBJ2-7, with TRBD1 identical over 9 bases. Source material: PBMCs. The origin of this receptor is a man aged 18 to 29 in good health and CMV-seropositive. This chain's CDR3 is CAWKRQGAYEQYF. The CDR3 bases are TGTGCCTGGAAACGACAGGGGGCCTACGAGCAGTACTTC.